This TCR beta chain stems from a study of tumor and adjacent non-tumor tissue in lung cancer. General study points: Significantly higher TCR diversity was found in tumor than normal lung. Tumor repertoires had a smaller top 100 clone share than normal lung.

This CDR3 has 13 residues. With respect to this clonotype: Its antigen is still unknown. A read error may account for a junction end that differs from germline.

This sample's RNA came from whole unsorted tissue. The normal lung tissue was taken more than 3 cm from the tumor edge. A modified ARM-PCR protocol with three rounds of nested PCR amplified TCRbeta. TCRdb reanalysed the multiplex PCR reads using MiXCR and keeps one entry per CDR3 protein. Among approximately 120,000 distinct CDR3 sequences listed, over 55% were seen once. The sequence was collected from a man between 60 and 70 years old with non-small cell lung cancer. This rearrangement joins TRBV12-3 or TRBV12-4 to TRBJ2-1; D is ambiguous. Sequencing used distant non-tumor lung tissue. CDR3: CANSFRMYNEQFF. The CDR3 DNA reads as TGTGCCAACAGTTTCCGGATGTACAATGAGCAGTTCTTC.